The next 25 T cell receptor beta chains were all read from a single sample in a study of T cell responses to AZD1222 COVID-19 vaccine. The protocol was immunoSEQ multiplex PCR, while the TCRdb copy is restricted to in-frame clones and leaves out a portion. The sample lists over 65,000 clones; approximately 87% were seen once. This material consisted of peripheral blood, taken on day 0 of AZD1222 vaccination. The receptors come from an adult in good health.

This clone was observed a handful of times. Here the CDR3 reads CAISESLSAGREPSEYF. The CDR3 DNA reads TGTGCCATCAGTGAGTCTCTTTCCGCCGGGAGGGAACCCTCGGAGTACTTC. V and J are TRBV10-3 and TRBJ2-7, with 8 bases lining up with TRBD2. J was trimmed by 11 bases and V by 0 bases; bases with no gene match: 18. CDR3 size: 17 residues. Germline CDR1 reads ENHRY; CDR2 reads SYGVKD.

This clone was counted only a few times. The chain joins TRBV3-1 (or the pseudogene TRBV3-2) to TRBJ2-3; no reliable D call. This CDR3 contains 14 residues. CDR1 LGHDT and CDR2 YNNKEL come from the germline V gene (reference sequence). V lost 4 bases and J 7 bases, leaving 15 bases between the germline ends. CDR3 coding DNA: TGTGCCAGCAGCCCCCGGGCCTCGGCAAATACGCAGTATTTT. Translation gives CASSPRASANTQYF.

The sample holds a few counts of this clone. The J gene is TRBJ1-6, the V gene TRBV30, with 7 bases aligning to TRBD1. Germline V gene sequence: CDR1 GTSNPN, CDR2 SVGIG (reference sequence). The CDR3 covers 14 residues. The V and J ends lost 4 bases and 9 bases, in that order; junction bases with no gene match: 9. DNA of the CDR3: TGTGCCTGGACCCCCGGACAGGTTTCTTCACCCCTCCACTTT. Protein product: CAWTPGQVSSPLHF.

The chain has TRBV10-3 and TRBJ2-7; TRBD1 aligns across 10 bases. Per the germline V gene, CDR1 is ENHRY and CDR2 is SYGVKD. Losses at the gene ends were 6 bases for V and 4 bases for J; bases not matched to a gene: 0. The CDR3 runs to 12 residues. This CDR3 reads CAIRGQGYEQYF. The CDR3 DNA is TGTGCCATCAGGGGACAGGGGTACGAGCAGTACTTC.

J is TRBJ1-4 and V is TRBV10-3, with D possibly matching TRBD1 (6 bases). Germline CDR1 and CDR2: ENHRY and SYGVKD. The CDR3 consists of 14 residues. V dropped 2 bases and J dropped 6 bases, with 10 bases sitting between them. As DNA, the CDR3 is TGTGCCATCAGTGAGGGACAGAGGGATGAAAAACTGTTTTTT. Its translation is CAISEGQRDEKLFF.

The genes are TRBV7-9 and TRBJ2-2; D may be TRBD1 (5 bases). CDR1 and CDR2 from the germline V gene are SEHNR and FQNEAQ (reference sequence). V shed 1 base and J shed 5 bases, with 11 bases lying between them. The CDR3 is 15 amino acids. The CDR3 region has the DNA TGTGCCAGCAGCTTAGTGGCCAGGGCGACCGGGGAGCTGTTTTTT. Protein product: CASSLVARATGELFF.

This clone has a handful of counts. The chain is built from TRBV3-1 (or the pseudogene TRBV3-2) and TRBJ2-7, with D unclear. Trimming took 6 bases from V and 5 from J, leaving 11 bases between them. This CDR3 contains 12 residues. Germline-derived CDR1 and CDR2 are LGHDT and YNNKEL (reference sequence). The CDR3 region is CASSHQADEQYF. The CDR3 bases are TGTGCCAGCAGTCACCAGGCCGACGAGCAGTACTTC.

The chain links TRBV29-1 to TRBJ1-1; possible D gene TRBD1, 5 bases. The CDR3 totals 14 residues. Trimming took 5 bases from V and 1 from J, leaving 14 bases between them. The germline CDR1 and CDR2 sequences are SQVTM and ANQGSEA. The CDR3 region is CSVFGAFSNTEAFF. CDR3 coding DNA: TGCAGCGTTTTTGGGGCATTTTCGAACACTGAAGCTTTCTTT.

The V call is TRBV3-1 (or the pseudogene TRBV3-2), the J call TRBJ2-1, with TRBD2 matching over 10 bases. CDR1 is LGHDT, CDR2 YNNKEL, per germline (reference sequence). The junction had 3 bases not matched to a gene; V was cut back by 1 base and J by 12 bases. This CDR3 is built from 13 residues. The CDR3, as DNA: TGTGCCAGCAGCCAAGGGACTAGCGGTTTGCAGTTCTTC. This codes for CASSQGTSGLQFF.

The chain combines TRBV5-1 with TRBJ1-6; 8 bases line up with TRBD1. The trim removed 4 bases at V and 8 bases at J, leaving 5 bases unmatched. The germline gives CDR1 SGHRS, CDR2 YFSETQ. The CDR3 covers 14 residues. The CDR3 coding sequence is TGCGCCAGCAGCAGGGGACAGGCTGATTCACCCCTCCACTTT. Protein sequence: CASSRGQADSPLHF.

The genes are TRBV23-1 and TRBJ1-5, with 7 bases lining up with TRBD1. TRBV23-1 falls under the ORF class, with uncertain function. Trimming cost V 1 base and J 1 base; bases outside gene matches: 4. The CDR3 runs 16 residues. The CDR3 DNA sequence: TGCGCCAGCAGTCAATTCCCAGGGGGGAGCAATCAGCCCCAGCATTTT. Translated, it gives CASSQFPGGSNQPQHF.

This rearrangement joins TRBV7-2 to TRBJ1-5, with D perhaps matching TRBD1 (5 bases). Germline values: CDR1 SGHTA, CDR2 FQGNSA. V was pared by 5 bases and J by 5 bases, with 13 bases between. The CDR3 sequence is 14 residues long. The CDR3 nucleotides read TGTGCCAGCAGCCCAGGGAACGGGGATCAGCCCCAGCATTTT. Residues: CASSPGNGDQPQHF. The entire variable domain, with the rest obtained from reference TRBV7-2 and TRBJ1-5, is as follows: GAGVSQSPSNKVTEKGKDVELRCDPISGHTALYWYRQSLGQGLEFLIYFQGNSAPDKSGLPSDRFSAERTGGSVSTLTIQRTQQEDSAVYLCASSPGNGDQPQHFGDGTRLSIL.

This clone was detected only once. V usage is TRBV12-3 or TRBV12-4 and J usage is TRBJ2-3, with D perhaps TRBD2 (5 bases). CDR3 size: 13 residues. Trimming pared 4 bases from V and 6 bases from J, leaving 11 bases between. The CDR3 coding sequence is TGTGCCAGCAGTTCACGGATAGCGGATACGCAGTATTTT. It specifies CASSSRIADTQYF.

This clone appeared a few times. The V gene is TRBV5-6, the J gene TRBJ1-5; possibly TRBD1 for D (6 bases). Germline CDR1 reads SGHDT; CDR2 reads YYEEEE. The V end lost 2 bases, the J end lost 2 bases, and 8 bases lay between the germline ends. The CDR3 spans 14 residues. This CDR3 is CASSFRQGNQPQHF. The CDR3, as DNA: TGTGCCAGCAGCTTTCGACAGGGCAATCAGCCCCAGCATTTT.

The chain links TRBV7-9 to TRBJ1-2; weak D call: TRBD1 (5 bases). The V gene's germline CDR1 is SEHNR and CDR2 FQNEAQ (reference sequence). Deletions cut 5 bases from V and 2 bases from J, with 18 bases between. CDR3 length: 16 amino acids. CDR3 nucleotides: TGTGCCAGCAGCCCAGACGGGGGGTTGGGGAACTATGGCTACACCTTC. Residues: CASSPDGGLGNYGYTF.

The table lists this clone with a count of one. This CDR3 is CASSFQVVTSGSPLYNEQFF. In DNA form, the CDR3 reads TGTGCCAGCAGCTTCCAGGTGGTGACTAGCGGGAGTCCGCTCTACAATGAGCAGTTCTTC. The V and J genes are TRBV6-2 or TRBV6-3 and TRBJ2-1; 12 nucleotides line up with TRBD2. The CDR3 totals 20 residues. Germline V gives CDR1 MNHEY, CDR2 SVGEGT. The ends lost 6 bases at V and 3 bases at J; junction bases unmatched: 18.

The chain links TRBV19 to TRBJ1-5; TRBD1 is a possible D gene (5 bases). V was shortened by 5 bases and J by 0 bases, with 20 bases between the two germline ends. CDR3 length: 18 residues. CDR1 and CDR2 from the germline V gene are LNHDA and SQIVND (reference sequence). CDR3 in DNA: TGTGCCAGTAGTCCTAACTCGGGGGGACCCAATAGCAATCAGCCCCAGCATTTT. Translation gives CASSPNSGGPNSNQPQHF.

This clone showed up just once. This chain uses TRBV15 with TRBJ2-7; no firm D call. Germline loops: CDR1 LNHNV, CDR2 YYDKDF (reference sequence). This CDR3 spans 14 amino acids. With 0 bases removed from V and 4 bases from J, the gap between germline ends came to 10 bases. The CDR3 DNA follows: TGTGCCACCAGCAGAGATATTGGGAATTACGAGCAGTACTTC. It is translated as CATSRDIGNYEQYF.

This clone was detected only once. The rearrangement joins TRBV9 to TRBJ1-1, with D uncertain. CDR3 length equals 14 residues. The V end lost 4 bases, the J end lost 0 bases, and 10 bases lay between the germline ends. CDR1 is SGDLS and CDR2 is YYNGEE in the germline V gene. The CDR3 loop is CASSPGTLNTEAFF. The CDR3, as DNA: TGTGCCAGCAGCCCAGGAACCTTGAACACTGAAGCTTTCTTT.

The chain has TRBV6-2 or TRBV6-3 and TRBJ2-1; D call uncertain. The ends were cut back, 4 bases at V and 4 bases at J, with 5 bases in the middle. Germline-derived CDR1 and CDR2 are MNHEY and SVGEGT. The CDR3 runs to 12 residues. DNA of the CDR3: TGTGCCAGCAGTTGGGCATACAATGAGCAGTTCTTC. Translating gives CASSWAYNEQFF.

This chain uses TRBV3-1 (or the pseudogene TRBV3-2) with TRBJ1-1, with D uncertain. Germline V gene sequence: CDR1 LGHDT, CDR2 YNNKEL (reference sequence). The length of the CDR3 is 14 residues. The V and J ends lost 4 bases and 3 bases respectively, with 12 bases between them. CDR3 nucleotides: TGTGCCAGCAGCCGGAACTCTGGGCACACTGAAGCTTTCTTT. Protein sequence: CASSRNSGHTEAFF.

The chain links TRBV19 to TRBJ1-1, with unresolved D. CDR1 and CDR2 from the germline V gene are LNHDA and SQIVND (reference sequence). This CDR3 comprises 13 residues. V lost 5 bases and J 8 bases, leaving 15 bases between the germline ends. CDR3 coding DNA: TGTGCCAGTAGTGCGGTCGGCCGCAAAGAAGCTTTCTTT. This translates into CASSAVGRKEAFF.

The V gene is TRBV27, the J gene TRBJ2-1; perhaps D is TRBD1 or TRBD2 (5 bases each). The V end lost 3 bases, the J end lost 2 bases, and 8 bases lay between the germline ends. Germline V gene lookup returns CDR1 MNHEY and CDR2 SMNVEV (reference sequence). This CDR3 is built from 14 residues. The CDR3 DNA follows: TGTGCCAGCAGTTTGGGACGGGCCTACAATGAGCAGTTCTTC. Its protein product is CASSLGRAYNEQFF.

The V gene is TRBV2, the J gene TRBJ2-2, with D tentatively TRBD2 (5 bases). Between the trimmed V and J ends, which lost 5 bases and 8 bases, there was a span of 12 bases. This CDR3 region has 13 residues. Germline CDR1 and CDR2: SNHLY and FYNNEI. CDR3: CASSLLATGELFF. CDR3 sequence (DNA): TGTGCCAGCAGTCTCCTAGCTACGGGGGAGCTGTTTTTT.

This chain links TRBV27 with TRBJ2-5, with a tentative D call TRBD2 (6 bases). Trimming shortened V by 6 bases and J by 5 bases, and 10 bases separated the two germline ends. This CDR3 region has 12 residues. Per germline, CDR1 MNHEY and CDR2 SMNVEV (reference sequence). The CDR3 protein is CASRRGFETQYF. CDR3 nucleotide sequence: TGTGCCAGCAGGCGGGGTTTCGAGACCCAGTACTTC.